This is a list of T cell receptor beta chains from one sample in a study of spatial heterogeneity in lung cancer. TCRdb re-analysed the 5' RACE reads in MiXCR, keeping a single row per CDR3 protein. The table has 60,000 to 80,000 distinct CDR3 sequences, 13% seen once. Material: PBMCs, obtained at surgery. The receptors originated from a male donor with early-stage non-small cell lung cancer. Both conserved end residues are part of each CDR3. D genes are given only for firm matches. Clone size is given for some rows only: seen once, a few or many times, or a class if the clone is expanded.

J: TRBJ1-4; V: TRBV2; D: NA; size: many; DNA: TGTGCCAGCCGCGGCGGTACGAATGAAAAACTGTTTTTT; CDR3: CASRGGTNEKLFF
J: TRBJ2-3; V: TRBV10-3; D: TRBD2; size: NA; DNA: TGTGCCATCAGCGGGACTAGCGGGAGTTTCCCAGATACGCAGTATTTT; CDR3: CAISGTSGSFPDTQYF
J: TRBJ2-2; V: TRBV12-3/TRBV12-4; D: NA; size: few; DNA: TGTGCCAGCCAAGGACATTCGAACACCGGGGAGCTGTTTTTT; CDR3: CASQGHSNTGELFF
J: TRBJ2-3; V: TRBV9; D: NA; size: many; DNA: TGTGCCAGCAGCGTCGGTCGGGGGATCACAGATACGCAGTATTTT; CDR3: CASSVGRGITDTQYF
J: TRBJ1-1; V: TRBV5-1; D: NA; size: few; DNA: TGCGCCAGCAGCTTTACAGGAGGTCTTGGTATGAACACTGAAGCTTTCTTT; CDR3: CASSFTGGLGMNTEAFF
J: TRBJ2-1; V: TRBV9; D: TRBD2; size: NA; DNA: TGTGCCAGCAGCTATAGCGGGAGCGGGAATGAGCAGTTCTTC; CDR3: CASSYSGSGNEQFF
J: TRBJ2-3; V: TRBV27; D: NA; size: NA; DNA: TGTGCCAGCAGCCGCCTCTCGGACTCCTACACAGATACGCAGTATTTT; CDR3: CASSRLSDSYTDTQYF
J: TRBJ2-2; V: TRBV19; D: TRBD2; size: NA; DNA: TGTGCCAGTAGTATGGGACTAGCGGGAGTAAGGACCGGGGAGCTGTTTTTT; CDR3: CASSMGLAGVRTGELFF
J: TRBJ2-7; V: TRBV6-1; D: NA; size: NA; DNA: TGTGCCAGCAGTGAGGTTGGCCACAAGCAGTACTTC; CDR3: CASSEVGHKQYF
J: TRBJ2-1; V: TRBV11-2; D: TRBD2; size: many; DNA: TGTGCCAGCAGCTTAGGGACTAGCAATGAGCAGTTCTTC; CDR3: CASSLGTSNEQFF
J: TRBJ1-6; V: TRBV6-5; D: TRBD1; size: many; DNA: TGTGCCAGCAGTTCTGGACAGGGCTTGTTTAAATCACCCCTCCACTTT; CDR3: CASSSGQGLFKSPLHF
J: TRBJ2-1; V: TRBV5-6; D: TRBD2; size: many; DNA: TGTGCCAGCAGCTTCGGGACTAGCGGGAGGTCCCAGAATGAGCAGTTCTTC; CDR3: CASSFGTSGRSQNEQFF
J: TRBJ2-1; V: TRBV19; D: TRBD2; size: NA; DNA: TGTGCCAGTCACCCGGGGTCCGGGGGGTTGGGAGAGCAGTTCTTC; CDR3: CASHPGSGGLGEQFF
J: TRBJ2-7; V: TRBV5-1; D: TRBD1; size: many; DNA: TGCGCCAGTCGACAGGGGGCCAGTCGCGAGCAGTACTTC; CDR3: CASRQGASREQYF
J: TRBJ1-1; V: TRBV5-5; D: TRBD1; size: NA; DNA: TGTGCCAGCAGCTTGAGGGGGCCATCTCTTGCCGGGAACACTGAAGCTTTCTTT; CDR3: CASSLRGPSLAGNTEAFF
J: TRBJ2-1; V: TRBV7-2; D: NA; size: few; DNA: TGTGCCAGCAGCTTAGAGATACTCTACAATGAGCAGTTCTTC; CDR3: CASSLEILYNEQFF
J: TRBJ1-1; V: TRBV20-1; D: TRBD1; size: few; DNA: TGCAGTGCTAGAAAGGACAGGGGGAGTGAAGCTTTCTTT; CDR3: CSARKDRGSEAFF
J: TRBJ1-5; V: TRBV20-1; D: NA; size: NA; DNA: TGCAGTGTCACGCAGGGTCATAGCAATCAGCCCCAGCATTTT; CDR3: CSVTQGHSNQPQHF
J: TRBJ2-3; V: TRBV7-2; D: NA; size: many; DNA: TGTGCCAGCAGCCTTTTCGTAGCGGCGCACGATACGCAGTATTTT; CDR3: CASSLFVAAHDTQYF
J: TRBJ1-1; V: TRBV29-1; D: NA; size: NA; DNA: TGCAGCGTTGTCGGGGGCATAACGGGGACTGAAGCTTTCTTT; CDR3: CSVVGGITGTEAFF
J: TRBJ1-5; V: TRBV2; D: NA; size: NA; DNA: TGTGCCAGCAATGGAGGGGCCCCCAATCAGCCCCAGCATTTT; CDR3: CASNGGAPNQPQHF
J: TRBJ2-1; V: TRBV11-1; D: TRBD2; size: many; DNA: TGTGCCAGCAGCTCCCTAGCGGGAGCTACCGGTGAGCAGTTCTTC; CDR3: CASSSLAGATGEQFF
J: TRBJ2-1; V: TRBV5-1; D: TRBD2; size: many; DNA: TGCGCCAGCTCGAGCGGGAGCCTCTTGAATGAGCAGTTCTTC; CDR3: CASSSGSLLNEQFF
J: TRBJ1-1; V: TRBV20-1; D: NA; size: few; DNA: TGCAGTGCCCAGGGGAACTCGAACACTGAAGCTTTCTTT; CDR3: CSAQGNSNTEAFF
J: TRBJ2-7; V: TRBV7-9; D: NA; size: many; DNA: TGTGCCAGCAGTGGGCAACTCGGCGAGCAGTACTTC; CDR3: CASSGQLGEQYF
J: TRBJ2-2; V: TRBV11-2; D: NA; size: NA; DNA: TGTGCCAGCAGCTTAGTTCGGGGCGGCGGGGAGCTGTTTTTT; CDR3: CASSLVRGGGELFF
J: TRBJ1-4; V: TRBV7-6; D: TRBD1; size: many; DNA: TGTGCCAGCAGCGGAGGGGGCAAGGATGAAAAACTGTTTTTT; CDR3: CASSGGGKDEKLFF
J: TRBJ1-5; V: TRBV5-1; D: NA; size: few; DNA: TGCGCCAGCAGCCTTGACACCAATCAGCCCCAGCATTTT; CDR3: CASSLDTNQPQHF
J: TRBJ2-3; V: TRBV9; D: NA; size: many; DNA: TGTGCCAGCAGCGTAGGAGGGACAGATACGCAGTATTTT; CDR3: CASSVGGTDTQYF
J: TRBJ2-3; V: TRBV7-6; D: TRBD1; size: few; DNA: TGTGCCAGCAGCGTGGACAGGGGATTGGATACGCAGTATTTT; CDR3: CASSVDRGLDTQYF
J: TRBJ2-1; V: TRBV29-1; D: NA; size: few; DNA: TGCAGCGTTGATGGCTTCCAGATTTACGACAATGAGCAGTTCTTC; CDR3: CSVDGFQIYDNEQFF
J: TRBJ1-1; V: TRBV5-1; D: NA; size: few; DNA: TGCGCCAGCGCCGAGCAGGGATCCAACACTGAAGCTTTCTTT; CDR3: CASAEQGSNTEAFF
J: TRBJ2-7; V: TRBV7-2; D: NA; size: few; DNA: TGTGCCAGCAGCTTAGGGCTCTTAAGGGAGCAGTACTTC; CDR3: CASSLGLLREQYF
J: TRBJ2-3; V: TRBV11-2; D: NA; size: few; DNA: TGTGCCAGCAGCTTAGACTTACGTGGAAATACGCAGTATTTT; CDR3: CASSLDLRGNTQYF
J: TRBJ2-7; V: TRBV12-3/TRBV12-4; D: NA; size: few; DNA: TGTGCCAGCAGAGCCCAGGGGTCCTCCTACGAGCAGTACTTC; CDR3: CASRAQGSSYEQYF
J: TRBJ2-7; V: TRBV4-2; D: TRBD1; size: many; DNA: TGTGCCAGCAGCCCGACAGGGGGGAGAGACGAGCAGTACTTC; CDR3: CASSPTGGRDEQYF
J: TRBJ1-4; V: TRBV5-1; D: TRBD1; size: NA; DNA: TGCGCCAGCAGCTTGAGGGGGCCGGCTGAAAAACTGTTTTTT; CDR3: CASSLRGPAEKLFF
J: TRBJ2-5; V: TRBV5-1; D: NA; size: NA; DNA: TGCGCCAGCAGCTATATCGGGACCCAGTACTTC; CDR3: CASSYIGTQYF
J: TRBJ2-5; V: TRBV12-3/TRBV12-4; D: TRBD1; size: few; DNA: TGTGCCAGCAGCTTGCGACAGGGAGTTTCAGCAGAGACCCAGTACTTC; CDR3: CASSLRQGVSAETQYF
J: TRBJ1-6; V: TRBV12-3/TRBV12-4; D: NA; size: few; DNA: TGTGCCAGCAGTGCATCTCGGCGGGGGCTCGGTAATTCACCCCTCCACTTT; CDR3: CASSASRRGLGNSPLHF